Listed below are T cell receptor beta chains from one sample, sequenced in a study of blood T cells in healthy people across ages. Each CDR3 protein is one row after TCRdb ran MiXCR on the 5' RACE reads. The sample has about 830,000 distinct CDR3 sequences, approximately 67% seen once. Sequenced input: blood. The receptors stem from a man aged 30-40 years in good health. Each CDR3 is given with its conserved first and last residue. The order of the fields is clone size, V gene, J gene, D gene, CDR3 protein, CDR3 DNA. D genes are given only for firm matches. Only part of the rows carry a size: once, few, many, or a class if the clone is expanded.

>NA|TRBV20-1|TRBJ2-5|TRBD2
CSAPTTPFSGGYQETQYF
TGCAGTGCCCCAACCACCCCCTTCAGCGGGGGATACCAAGAGACCCAGTACTTC
>NA|TRBV4-2|TRBJ2-4|NA
CASSPQNEGRAEAQYF
TGTGCCAGCAGCCCGCAAAATGAGGGAAGGGCAGAGGCCCAGTACTTC
>NA|TRBV5-4|TRBJ1-2|TRBD1
CASSYPNRGEGGYTF
TGTGCCAGCAGCTATCCTAACAGGGGTGAGGGTGGCTACACCTTC
>many|TRBV5-1|TRBJ1-2|TRBD1
CASSLGYSTGGSGYTF
TGCGCCAGCAGCTTGGGATACTCTACAGGGGGCAGTGGCTACACCTTC
>NA|TRBV27|TRBJ1-2|TRBD1
CASSEERQGIGNGYTF
TGTGCCAGCAGCGAAGAAAGACAGGGGATCGGAAATGGCTACACCTTC
>few|TRBV4-3|TRBJ2-7|NA
CASSSSVFKGYEQYF
TGCGCCAGCAGCTCCAGTGTCTTTAAAGGGTACGAGCAGTACTTC
>NA|TRBV12-3/TRBV12-4|TRBJ2-7|TRBD2
CASGGDTVAYEQYF
TGTGCCAGCGGGGGGGATACTGTGGCCTACGAGCAGTACTTC
>NA|TRBV2|TRBJ2-5|NA
CASSEVVPETQYF
TGTGCCAGCAGTGAGGTGGTTCCTGAGACCCAGTACTTC
>once|TRBV9|TRBJ2-3|TRBD1
CASSITTGVDTQYF
TGTGCCAGCAGTATAACAACAGGGGTGGATACGCAGTATTTT
>NA|TRBV29-1|TRBJ2-3|NA
CSYVPSTDTQYF
TGCAGCTATGTCCCTAGCACAGATACGCAGTATTTT
>NA|TRBV6-5|TRBJ2-7|NA
CASSYGTSYEQYF
TGTGCCAGCAGTTACGGGACTTCCTACGAGCAGTACTTC
>NA|TRBV6-2/TRBV6-3|TRBJ2-7|NA
CASRRGDRGIQYF
TGTGCCAGCAGGCGCGGGGACCGTGGCATCCAGTACTTC
>NA|TRBV5-7|TRBJ2-5|NA
CASSRFQGRGNEQYF
TGTGCCAGCAGCCGGTTTCAGGGTAGAGGCAATGAGCAGTACTTC
>few|TRBV11-3|TRBJ2-5|NA
CASSPGLGGRETQYF
TGTGCCAGCAGCCCCGGTTTAGGGGGGAGAGAGACCCAGTACTTC
>NA|TRBV5-1|TRBJ1-1|NA
CASRLGRVNTEAFF
TGCGCCAGCAGATTGGGCAGGGTGAACACTGAAGCTTTCTTT
>NA|TRBV7-9|TRBJ1-2|NA
CASDAVSYGYTF
TGTGCCAGCGATGCAGTCAGCTATGGCTACACCTTC
>once|TRBV9|TRBJ2-5|TRBD2
CASSVGGGGFIYEQYF
TGTGCCAGCAGCGTAGGGGGCGGGGGTTTCATCTATGAGCAGTACTTC
>few|TRBV18|TRBJ2-1|NA
CASSREGGISYNEQFF
TGTGCCAGCTCTCGCGAGGGGGGAATATCCTACAATGAGCAGTTCTTC
>few|TRBV29-1|TRBJ2-7|NA
CSVAGRTVSAYEQYF
TGCAGCGTTGCGGGGAGGACAGTATCCGCCTACGAGCAGTACTTC
>NA|TRBV7-9|TRBJ2-3|NA
CASNLGRGRVNTQYF
TGTGCCAGCAACCTTGGCCGGGGGCGTGTAAATACGCAGTATTTT
>few|TRBV7-2|TRBJ2-7|NA
CASSLRQNYEQYF
TGTGCCAGCAGTTTAAGACAGAACTACGAGCAGTACTTC
>NA|TRBV4-3|TRBJ2-7|NA
CASSADGAYEQYF
TGCGCCAGCAGCGCCGACGGGGCCTACGAGCAGTACTTC
>NA|TRBV10-3|TRBJ2-3|NA
CAISGPGTLTDTQYF
TGTGCCATCAGTGGGCCCGGGACCCTGACAGATACGCAGTATTTT
>NA|TRBV6-6|TRBJ1-1|NA
CASSHEAMNTEAFF
TGTGCCAGCAGCCATGAGGCCATGAACACTGAAGCTTTCTTT
>NA|TRBV6-6|TRBJ2-3|NA
CASSISPSTSTDTQYF
TGTGCCAGCAGTATAAGCCCTAGTACTAGCACAGATACGCAGTATTTT
>NA|TRBV20-1|TRBJ2-7|TRBD1
CSARESTGGYYEQYF
TGCAGTGCTAGAGAATCGACAGGGGGTTACTACGAGCAGTACTTC
>NA|TRBV6-6|TRBJ1-6|TRBD1
CASSSPDRGSYNSPLHF
TGTGCCAGCAGTTCCCCGGACAGGGGGTCCTATAATTCACCCCTCCACTTT
>few|TRBV11-2|TRBJ2-1|TRBD2
CASSLEGLAGEEQFF
TGTGCCAGCAGCTTGGAGGGACTAGCGGGGGAGGAGCAGTTCTTC
>NA|TRBV3-1|TRBJ2-1|NA
CASSRVAGQQFF
TGTGCCAGCAGCAGAGTGGCAGGTCAGCAGTTCTTC
>few|TRBV12-3/TRBV12-4|TRBJ2-7|NA
CASKPTAPSEQYF
TGTGCCAGCAAACCGACAGCCCCGAGTGAGCAGTACTTC
>NA|TRBV2|TRBJ2-1|TRBD1
CATTGQGPYNEQFF
TGTGCCACAACGGGACAGGGTCCCTACAATGAGCAGTTCTTC
>NA|TRBV28|TRBJ2-5|NA
CASTLRTAWMGKETQYF
TGTGCCAGCACCCTCAGAACGGCCTGGATGGGGAAAGAGACCCAGTACTTC